What follows are 18 T cell receptor beta chains derived from one specimen sequenced in a study of lung T cells in sarcoidosis with Löfgren's syndrome. TCRdb analysed the reads with MiXCR anew, one entry per CDR3 protein. The table lists about 9,200 distinct CDR3 sequences, just under 20% of them singletons. The sequencing input was CD4+ T cells from bronchoalveolar lavage. Every receptor here comes from a human donor with sarcoidosis (Löfgren's syndrome or another form), or a control subject (not recorded which).

This clonotype is medium-sized (0.01 to 0.1%). V gene TRBV28 combines with J gene TRBJ1-5; possibly TRBD1 for D (5 bases). The ends were cut back, 5 bases at V and 0 bases at J, with 23 bases in the middle. CDR3 length equals 19 residues. Per the germline V gene, CDR1 is MDHEN and CDR2 is SYDVKM. The CDR3 protein is CASSRDLGVPPNSNQPQHF. CDR3 bases: TGTGCCAGCAGTAGGGACCTAGGGGTCCCCCCTAATAGCAATCAGCCCCAGCATTTT.

Points on this clonotype: A much bigger clone sits one base away, suggesting this may be a read error. V and J are TRBV11-1 and TRBJ1-6, with TRBD1 matching 7 bases. The CDR3 runs to 16 residues. Germline values: CDR1 SGHAT, CDR2 FQDESV (reference sequence). J was trimmed by 8 bases and V by 4 bases; bases with no gene match: 11. The CDR3 reads CASSSGVQGYDSPLHF. The DNA for the CDR3 is TGTGCCAGCAGCTCCGGGGTACAGGGGTATGATTCACCCCTCCACTTT.

This clonotype qualifies as medium-sized. V gene TRBV9 combines with J gene TRBJ2-5; weak D call: TRBD2 (5 bases). CDR1 and CDR2 (germline): SGDLS, YYNGEE. The CDR3 sequence is 15 residues long. V dropped 2 bases and J dropped 2 bases, with 13 bases sitting between them. The CDR3 loop reads CASSVVGLSQETQYF. DNA of the CDR3: TGTGCCAGCAGCGTCGTTGGACTTTCTCAAGAGACCCAGTACTTC.

This clonotype has at least ten counts. The junction shows a germline mismatch at one end, possibly a read error. The rearrangement uses TRBV7-2 and TRBJ1-4; TRBD1 might be the D (6 bases). The CDR3 extends over 15 amino acids. Germline V gene data show CDR1 as SGHTA and CDR2 as FQGNSA. CDR3 DNA: TGTGCCAGCAGCTTAAGGGGGAAAACTAATAAAAAACTGTTTTTT. Protein sequence: CASSLRGKTNKKLFF.

This clonotype came up a few times. With a much larger clone just one base away, this may be a read error. The chain links TRBV20-1 to TRBJ2-2, with D unresolved. V lost 2 bases, J lost 4 bases, and 8 bases lay in between. Germline CDR1 reads DFQATT; CDR2 reads SNEGSKA (reference sequence). The CDR3 length is 13 residues. CDR3 protein: CSARQWSTGELFF. The DNA for the CDR3 is TGCAGTGCTAGACAGTGGAGCACCGGGGAGCTGTTTTTT.

This clonotype was seen only a few times. This may stem from a read error, because a much larger clone lies one nucleotide away. The conserved phenylalanine or tryptophan is not found at the CDR3 terminus, so this likely reflects a read error. The chain combines TRBV20-1 with TRBJ2-1; D gene unclear. The CDR3 covers 14 residues. CDR1 DFQATT and CDR2 SNEGSKA come from the germline V gene (reference sequence). The V end lost 0 bases, the J end lost 12 bases, and 18 bases lay between the germline ends. The CDR3 DNA reads as TGCAGTGCTAGAGATGATGCGCCCAGACGTGGGCAGTTCTCC. This sequence encodes CSARDDAPRRGQFS.

This clonotype was detected ten times or more. The chain uses TRBV6-2 or TRBV6-3 and TRBJ2-5; D may be TRBD2 (5 bases). V was cut by 0 bases and J by 5 bases, with 10 bases left in between. CDR3 size: 14 residues. Germline V gives CDR1 MNHEY, CDR2 SVGEGT. The chain's CDR3 is CASSYSGRGETQYF. Here the CDR3 DNA reads TGTGCCAGCAGTTACTCAGGCCGCGGGGAGACCCAGTACTTC.

This clonotype has ten or more counts. The V gene is TRBV5-8, the J gene TRBJ2-3; no firm D call. CDR3 length: 12 amino acids. Trimming cost V 5 bases and J 4 bases, with 8 bases left between them. Germline V gene lookup returns CDR1 SGHTS and CDR2 YDEGEE. The CDR3 reads CASSRVADTQYF. The CDR3 DNA sequence: TGTGCCAGCAGTCGGGTGGCAGATACGCAGTATTTT.

About this clonotype itself: The final CDR3 position lacks the conserved phenylalanine or tryptophan, pointing to a likely read error. V and J are TRBV6-1 and TRBJ2-7, with D perhaps TRBD2 (5 bases). V was trimmed by 5 bases and J by 2 bases, leaving 13 bases between them. The germline V gene encodes CDR1 MNHNS and CDR2 SASEGT. The length of the CDR3 is 14 residues. In nucleotides, the CDR3 is TGTGCCAGCAGTCAATGCGGGCCCGCCTACGAGCAGTACCTC. It yields the protein CASSQCGPAYEQYL.

This clonotype was detected many times. The chain carries TRBV3-1 and TRBJ2-1, with 11 bases identical to TRBD2. Trimming took 3 bases from V and 8 from J; bases not matched to a gene: 9. CDR3 size: 16 residues. The germline gives CDR1 LGHDT, CDR2 YNNKEL (reference sequence). CDR3 in DNA: TGTGCCAGCAGCCATTTACTAGCGGGAGTCGGTGATGAGCAGTTCTTC. This codes for CASSHLLAGVGDEQFF.

This clonotype was recorded at least ten times. The chain carries TRBV28 and TRBJ2-7, with a tentative D call TRBD1 (5 bases). V dropped 6 bases and J dropped 3 bases, with 12 bases sitting between them. Germline V gene sequence: CDR1 MDHEN, CDR2 SYDVKM. The CDR3 is made up of 13 amino acids. Written as DNA, the CDR3 is TGTGCCAGCAGGCCTCTGACAGTCTACGAGCAGTACTTC. It encodes CASRPLTVYEQYF.

Within the sample, this clonotype is medium-sized. The rearrangement joins TRBV28 to TRBJ2-3; D gene ambiguous. Germline values: CDR1 MDHEN, CDR2 SYDVKM. The CDR3 is 15 amino acids. V lost 5 bases to trimming and J lost 2 bases, with 14 bases between them. The CDR3 is CASSPPHLDTDTQYF. The CDR3 DNA follows: TGTGCCAGCAGTCCCCCGCATCTTGACACAGATACGCAGTATTTT.

By its share, this clonotype is medium-sized. The CDR3 loop is CATSSGQSSGNTIYF. CDR3 in DNA: TGTGCCACCAGCAGCGGACAGTCCTCTGGAAACACCATATATTTT. The chain is built from TRBV15 and TRBJ1-3; the D gene is possibly TRBD1 (6 bases). This CDR3 has 15 amino acids. Germline CDR1 reads LNHNV; CDR2 reads YYDKDF (reference sequence). V gave up 3 bases and J gave up 0 bases, with 9 bases separating them.

In its sample, this clonotype was seen once. Just one base apart from a much larger clone, this may be a read error. The rearrangement uses TRBV5-1 and TRBJ1-1; 7 bases fit TRBD1. The CDR3 has 16 residues. Germline loops: CDR1 SGHRS, CDR2 YFSETQ. CDR3 sequence: CASSLPAGGLNTEASF. The CDR3 coding sequence is TGCGCCAGCAGCTTGCCGGCAGGGGGTCTGAACACTGAAGCTTCCTTT.

The gene calls are TRBV6-1 and TRBJ1-2, with unresolved D. This CDR3 is 14 amino acids long. V was shortened by 7 bases and J by 0 bases, with 12 bases between the two germline ends. CDR1 is MNHNS and CDR2 is SASEGT in the germline V gene. The CDR3 loop reads CASTKTTPNYGYTF. The CDR3, as DNA: TGTGCCAGCACTAAGACTACACCTAACTATGGCTACACCTTC.

This clonotype was seen repeatedly, ten times or more. This chain links TRBV6-2 or TRBV6-3 with TRBJ2-2; the match to TRBD1 covers 7 bases. This CDR3 comprises 18 residues. Trimming cost V 0 bases and J 2 bases; bases outside gene matches: 9. CDR1 and CDR2 (germline): MNHEY, SVGEGT. The DNA for the CDR3 is TGTGCCAGCAGTTACTCTCCGACAGGGCCTATAAACACCGGGGAGCTGTTTTTT. Translated: CASSYSPTGPINTGELFF.

The rearrangement uses TRBV20-1 and TRBJ2-3; D is possibly TRBD1 (7 bases). Germline V lookup: CDR1 DFQATT, CDR2 SNEGSKA (reference sequence). The CDR3 totals 14 residues. The CDR3 nucleotides read TGCAGCGCTGTACAGGGGACTCGCGCAGATACGCAGTATTTT. Translating it yields CSAVQGTRADTQYF.

As concerns this clonotype: The CDR3 ends on some other residue instead of the conserved phenylalanine or tryptophan, so this is likely a read error. The chain employs TRBV2 and TRBJ2-7; D is ambiguous. The V end lost 8 bases, the J end lost 1 base, and 12 bases lay between the germline ends. The CDR3 extends over 13 amino acids. CDR1 SNHLY and CDR2 FYNNEI come from the germline V gene. CDR3 DNA: TGTGCCAGCCGCAGATTGGGATCCTACGAGCAGTACCTC. It specifies CASRRLGSYEQYL.